This T cell receptor (beta chain) was sequenced for a study of blood T cell repertoires in COVID-19 (dated by TCRdb to about 2020). About the full investigation: The collaborator samples originated in the United States, Italy and Spain and spanned the acute and convalescent phases of COVID-19. The material from the prospective study consisted of cDNA or gDNA derived from T cells, B-cell-depleted T cells, or PBMCs. The dataset comprised deeply sampled blood TCRbeta repertoires from subjects exposed to, actively infected with, or recovered from COVID-19. The repertoires were made available in a free public database intended to serve as a resource for research on the immune response to SARS-CoV-2. The samples were drawn from two sources: the first 160 participants of the ongoing ImmuneRACE study, and about 1,300 subjects contributed by 6 global collaborators. Sample metadata almost always included a de-identified subject ID, COVID-19 status, age in years and sex. Where HLA class I and class II types were available, the types were taken from metadata supplied by the sample provider, not from assay-based typing. The research as a whole found: Clinical and demographic metadata were provided uncurated, with the amount varying by source and participant.

On this clone itself: Which antigen it targets is not known. One base away there is no much larger clone; base qualities are not given.

Participants in the prospective study were enrolled through a virtual design, were aged about 18 to 100 years, and lived in some 24 United States geographic areas. In the prospective study, participants were assigned to cohorts based on the clinical history participants reported in a screening survey and a study questionnaire. A participant counted as exposed if, within 2 weeks of entering the study, that participant had been in contact with someone who had a PCR-confirmed or clinician-diagnosed COVID-19 case. Each participant in the prospective study had whole blood, serum and a nasopharyngeal or oropharyngeal swab collected by mobile phlebotomists. Over an approximately 2-month period, participants in the prospective study had the option of providing additional blood draws and questionnaires. Blood samples from the prospective study were shipped frozen or at room temperature prior to DNA extraction.

The germline V gene gives CDR1 as SGHDN and CDR2 as FVKESK. The junction carries 12 bases between V and J, which are trimmed by 3 bases and 4 bases respectively. There are 14 amino acids in the CDR3, from cysteine to phenylalanine inclusive. Of the read, only the CDR3 DNA is kept; its 42 bases are in frame from base 1. TCRbeta CDR3 regions were amplified from genomic DNA using the immunoSEQ Assay, a bias-controlled multiplex PCR. Processing in the source paper ran as follows. Nucleated cell counts per sample were estimated from amplification of reference gene primers within the assay. To quantify the absolute abundance of each unique TCRbeta CDR3 rearrangement, sequence reads were collapsed and filtered. Productive Simpson clonality was computed per sample as the square root of Simpson's diversity index over productive rearrangements. What TCRdb holds here is the immuneACCESS table cut down to in-frame rearrangements. Part of the clones is not present; checked against another copy, under half of the missing clones reflect an unresolved V gene, and the others are unexplained. Clone size and V and J calls were adopted from that table, with D and trimming inferred from the DNA. Across this sample there are 220,000 or so clones, with 90% seen only once. The ten largest clones capture less than 15% of the sample.

Sequenced sample: PBMCs or T cells enriched from blood (not recorded which). The sequence is built from TRBV14 and TRBJ1-2; the D gene is perhaps TRBD1, on 5 matching bases. The sequence was obtained from a man aged 30 to 39 who had been exposed to COVID-19. The DNA sequence is as follows: TGTGCCAGCAGCCAGCTTCAGGGATTCTATGGCTACACCTTC. The encoded protein is CASSQLQGFYGYTF.